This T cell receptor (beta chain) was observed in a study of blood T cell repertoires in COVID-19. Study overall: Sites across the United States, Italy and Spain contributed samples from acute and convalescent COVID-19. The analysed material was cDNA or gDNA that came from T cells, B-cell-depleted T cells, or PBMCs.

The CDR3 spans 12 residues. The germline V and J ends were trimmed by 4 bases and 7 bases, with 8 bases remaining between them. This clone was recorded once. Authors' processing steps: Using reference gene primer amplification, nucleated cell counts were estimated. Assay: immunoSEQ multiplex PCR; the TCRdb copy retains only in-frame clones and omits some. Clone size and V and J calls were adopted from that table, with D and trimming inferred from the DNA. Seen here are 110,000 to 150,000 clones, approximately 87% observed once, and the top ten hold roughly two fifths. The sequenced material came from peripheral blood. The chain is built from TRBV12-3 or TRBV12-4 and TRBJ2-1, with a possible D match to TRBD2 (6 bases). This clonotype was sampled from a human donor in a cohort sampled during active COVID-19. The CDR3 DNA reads TGTGCCAGCAGTTGGGGACTTAATGAGCAGTTCTTC. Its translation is CASSWGLNEQFF.